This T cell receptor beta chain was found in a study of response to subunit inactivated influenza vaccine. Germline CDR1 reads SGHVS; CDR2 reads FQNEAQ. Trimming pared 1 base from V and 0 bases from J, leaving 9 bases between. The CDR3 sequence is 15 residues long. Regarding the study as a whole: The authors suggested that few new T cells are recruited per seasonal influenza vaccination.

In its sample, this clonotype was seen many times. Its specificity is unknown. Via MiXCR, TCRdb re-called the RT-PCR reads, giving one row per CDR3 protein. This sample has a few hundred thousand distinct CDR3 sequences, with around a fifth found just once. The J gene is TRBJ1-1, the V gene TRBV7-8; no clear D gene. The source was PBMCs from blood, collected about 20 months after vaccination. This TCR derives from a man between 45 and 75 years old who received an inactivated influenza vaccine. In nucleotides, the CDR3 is TGTGCCAGCAGCTTAGTTAGCGGATTGAACACTGAAGCTTTCTTT. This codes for CASSLVSGLNTEAFF.